These 17 T cell receptor beta chains share one sample of origin, sequenced in a study of OX40 agonist ivuxolimab in advanced cancers. Profiling relied on immunoSEQ multiplex PCR, and the TCRdb table lists in-frame clones only, not all of them. The sample shows about 79,000 clones, 90% of them seen only once. Sequenced here: CD4+ or CD8+ T cells sorted from blood, sampled in a trial of the OX40 agonist ivuxolimab. These receptors were collected from an adult with an advanced solid tumor such as melanoma, head and neck, liver or kidney cancer.

The chain uses TRBV19 and TRBJ2-5, with D perhaps TRBD2 (5 bases). The CDR3 is made up of 12 amino acids. Trimming took 5 bases from V and 9 from J, leaving 13 bases between them. Germline V gene sequence: CDR1 LNHDA, CDR2 SQIVND (reference sequence). The CDR3 DNA reads as TGTGCCAGTAGTCCCCCTACCGGGGCCCAGTACTTC. It encodes CASSPPTGAQYF. Supplemented by reference TRBV19 and TRBJ2-5, the full variable domain reads DGGITQSPKYLFRKEGQNVTLSCEQNLNHDAMYWYRQDPGQGLRLIYYSQIVNDFQKGDIAEGYSVSREKKESFPLTVTSAQKNPTAFYLCASSPPTGAQYFGPGTRLLVL.

This clone was observed once. The chain combines TRBV5-4 with TRBJ1-2, with 7 nucleotides matching TRBD1. V was clipped by 4 bases and J by 2 bases; unmatched bases: 5. The germline CDR1 and CDR2 sequences are SGHNT and YYREEE (reference sequence). This CDR3 region has 14 residues. CDR3 coding DNA: TGTGCCAGCAGCCCCCTGACAGGGAACTATGGCTACACCTTC. Translating gives CASSPLTGNYGYTF.

CDR3 residues: CASSFPGQGVGGNTEAFF. In nucleotides, the CDR3 is TGTGCCAGCAGCTTCCCGGGACAGGGAGTTGGGGGGAACACTGAAGCTTTCTTT. The genes are TRBV11-2 and TRBJ1-1; 9 bases align to TRBD1. The CDR3 is 18 residues long. Trimming took 3 bases from V and 1 from J; bases not matched to a gene: 12. Germline lookup yields CDR1 SGHAT and CDR2 FQNNGV.

In this sample, this clone turned up once. This rearrangement joins TRBV7-8 to TRBJ1-5; no clear D gene. V dropped 2 bases and J dropped 3 bases, with 11 bases sitting between them. Germline V gene sequence: CDR1 SGHVS, CDR2 FQNEAQ. CDR3 length equals 15 residues. The CDR3 DNA is TGTGCCAGCAGCTTACGACGGGGAGACAATCAGCCCCAGCATTTT. Translated: CASSLRRGDNQPQHF. The full variable domain, with the rest looked up from reference TRBV7-8 and TRBJ1-5, is GAGVSQSPRYKVAKRGQDVALRCDPISGHVSLFWYQQALGQGPEFLTYFQNEAQLDKSGLPSDRFFAERPEGSVSTLKIQRTQQEDSAVYLCASSLRRGDNQPQHFGDGTRLSIL.

This rearrangement joins TRBV5-1 to TRBJ2-7; 13 nucleotides match TRBD2. The V segment lost 4 bases and the J segment 5 bases; nucleotides outside the gene matches: 9. Germline CDR1 reads SGHRS; CDR2 reads YFSETQ. The CDR3 has 16 amino acids. The chain's CDR3 is CASSRQTSGGPDEQYF. In DNA, the CDR3 is TGCGCCAGCAGCAGGCAGACTAGCGGGGGGCCCGACGAGCAGTACTTC.

V gene TRBV5-1 combines with J gene TRBJ1-2, with TRBD1 identical over 7 bases. The CDR3 covers 13 residues. Germline CDR1 is SGHRS and CDR2 is YFSETQ. Trimming at V came to 1 base and at J to 3 bases, leaving 0 bases not matched to a gene. CDR3 sequence (DNA): TGCGCCAGCAGCTTGACAGGGGACTATGGCTACACCTTC. This encodes CASSLTGDYGYTF.

The V gene is TRBV7-9, the J gene TRBJ2-5; D is possibly TRBD2 (7 bases). From germline, CDR1 is SEHNR and CDR2 FQNEAQ (reference sequence). The length of the CDR3 is 15 residues. The V end was cut by 5 bases, the J end by 5 bases, with 18 bases between. For the CDR3, the DNA is TGTGCCAGCAGCAAACGAAACAGGGAGGGCGAGACCCAGTACTTC. This gives the protein CASSKRNREGETQYF.

This clone has only one observation. The chain has TRBV2 and TRBJ1-4; tentative D call: TRBD1 (5 bases). CDR3 length equals 15 residues. V lost 6 bases and J 5 bases, leaving 16 bases between the germline ends. CDR1 and CDR2 (germline): SNHLY, FYNNEI. The CDR3 DNA follows: TGTGCCAGCAGCGCAGGACACACGGGAAATGAAAAACTGTTTTTT. Encoded protein: CASSAGHTGNEKLFF.

This chain uses TRBV11-2 with TRBJ2-3, with D tentatively TRBD1 (6 bases). The CDR3 loop spans 18 amino acids. CDR1 SGHAT and CDR2 FQNNGV come from the germline V gene. V was trimmed by 5 bases and J by 1 base, leaving 22 bases between them. CDR3 region: CASSTQGWGLTGTDTQYF. The CDR3, as DNA: TGTGCCAGCAGCACACAGGGATGGGGGCTCACGGGCACAGATACGCAGTATTTT.

The chain recombines TRBV6-1 with TRBJ1-3; perhaps TRBD1 as D (5 bases). The V and J ends lost 6 bases and 1 base respectively, with 10 bases between them. This CDR3 is built from 14 residues. CDR1 MNHNS and CDR2 SASEGT come from the germline V gene. The CDR3 region has the DNA TGTGCCAGCAGCAGGGACCAGTCTGGAAACACCATATATTTT. Its protein product is CASSRDQSGNTIYF.

The V call is TRBV4-2, the J call TRBJ2-5, with 11 bases fitting TRBD1. The J call is doubtful: the DNA matches TRBJ2-7 better. The CDR3 has 18 amino acids. Looked up from germline, CDR1 is LGHNA and CDR2 is YNFKEQ. The chain's CDR3 is CASSQDLPGQGGNYEQYF. DNA for the CDR3: TGTGCCAGCAGCCAAGACCTCCCGGGACAGGGGGGAAACTACGAGCAGTACTTC.

This clone has only one observation. The genes are TRBV28 and TRBJ2-2, with 7 nucleotides matching TRBD2. V was pared by 8 bases and J by 1 base, with 4 bases of the junction left unmatched. There are 14 residues in the CDR3. Germline loops: CDR1 MDHEN, CDR2 SYDVKM. CDR3 amino acids: CASRGGVNTGELFF. For the CDR3, the DNA is TGTGCCAGCCGGGGAGGGGTGAACACCGGGGAGCTGTTTTTT.

V and J are TRBV7-9 and TRBJ1-2; 9 nucleotides line up with TRBD1. The trim removed 4 bases at V and 8 bases at J, leaving 8 bases unmatched. Germline V gene data show CDR1 as SEHNR and CDR2 as FQNEAQ (reference sequence). The CDR3 extends over 14 amino acids. CDR3 nucleotides: TGTGCCAGCAGCTCCCTCACAGGGGGCGACGGCTACACCTTC. Translating gives CASSSLTGGDGYTF.

The rearrangement joins TRBV29-1 to TRBJ1-1; D gene uncertain. Germline lookup yields CDR1 SQVTM and CDR2 ANQGSEA. The germline V and J ends were trimmed by 4 bases and 0 bases, with 6 bases remaining between them. The CDR3 is made up of 12 amino acids. The CDR3 reads CSVVSVNTEAFF. As DNA, the CDR3 is TGCAGCGTTGTATCCGTGAACACTGAAGCTTTCTTT.

This clone showed up just a few times. The chain couples TRBV27 to TRBJ1-2, with D unclear. Trimming shortened V by 6 bases and J by 2 bases, and 13 bases separated the two germline ends. The CDR3 is 14 amino acids. The V gene's germline CDR1 is MNHEY and CDR2 SMNVEV (reference sequence). CDR3 loop: CASRALGDNYGYTF. The DNA of the CDR3 is TGTGCCAGCAGAGCACTCGGAGACAACTATGGCTACACCTTC.

CDR3 DNA: TGTGCCAGCAGTTTAAAGGGGAGAGAGGGCTATGGCTACACCTTC. Its translation: CASSLKGREGYGYTF. The rearrangement links TRBV27 to TRBJ1-2; TRBD1 might be the D (5 bases). With 2 bases removed from V and 4 bases from J, the gap between germline ends came to 14 bases. Germline V gene sequence: CDR1 MNHEY, CDR2 SMNVEV (reference sequence). This CDR3 contains 15 residues.

V and J are TRBV6-4 and TRBJ1-1; D is unclear. The V gene lost 2 bases and the J gene lost 0 bases, with 4 bases spanning the gap. The CDR3 sequence is 13 residues long. CDR1 MRHNA and CDR2 SNTAGT come from the germline V gene. CDR3 region: CASSDGVNTEAFF. The DNA for the CDR3 is TGTGCCAGCAGTGACGGGGTGAACACTGAAGCTTTCTTT.